The T cell receptor beta chain described here comes from a study of blood T cell repertoires in COVID-19. The wider study: In each case, the material was cDNA or gDNA derived from T cells, B-cell-depleted T cells, or PBMCs.

In the original analysis: By means of reference gene primer amplification, nucleated cell counts were estimated. Measured with immunoSEQ multiplex PCR; TCRdb has only the in-frame clones, and not every one. V, J and clone size derive from that table, while D and trimming were established from the DNA sequence. The repertoire has some 70,000 clones, over 75% of them found once; the top ten carry 6.6%. The sequenced sample was peripheral blood. The receptor comes from a man in his fifties with active COVID-19.

CDR3 nucleotide sequence: TGTGCCAGCTCACCACCGGAGGCCAGCTCCTACAATGAGCAGTTCTTC. Translation gives CASSPPEASSYNEQFF. The chain links TRBV18 to TRBJ2-1; TRBD2 is a possible D gene (5 bases). CDR1 is KGHSH, CDR2 LQKENI, per germline. CDR3 length: 16 residues. V lost 0 bases and J lost 0, with 9 bases in between.